This T cell receptor (beta chain) was documented in a study of CD4 and CD8 cells across lung adenocarcinoma regions. TCRdb independently ran MiXCR on the PCR reads; one entry per CDR3 protein. Seen here are about 12,000 distinct CDR3 sequences, about 45% observed once, and the top ten hold 25% to 35%. Localized lung adenocarcinoma, a non-small cell lung cancer, affected the donors. This CDR3 comprises 15 residues. In germline, CDR1 is MNHNS, CDR2 SASEGT. The V and J ends lost 4 bases and 4 bases, in that order; junction bases with no gene match: 3. The TCR was taken from a male donor with lung adenocarcinoma. The CD4 and CD8 labels of this study may be unreliable. Material for sequencing was CD8+ T cells from the margin of a lung tumor. V usage is TRBV6-1 and J usage is TRBJ2-1; TRBD2 agrees at 11 bases. Here the CDR3 reads CASSGLAGPYNEQFF. The DNA of the CDR3 is TGTGCCAGCAGTGGACTAGCGGGACCTTACAATGAGCAGTTCTTC.